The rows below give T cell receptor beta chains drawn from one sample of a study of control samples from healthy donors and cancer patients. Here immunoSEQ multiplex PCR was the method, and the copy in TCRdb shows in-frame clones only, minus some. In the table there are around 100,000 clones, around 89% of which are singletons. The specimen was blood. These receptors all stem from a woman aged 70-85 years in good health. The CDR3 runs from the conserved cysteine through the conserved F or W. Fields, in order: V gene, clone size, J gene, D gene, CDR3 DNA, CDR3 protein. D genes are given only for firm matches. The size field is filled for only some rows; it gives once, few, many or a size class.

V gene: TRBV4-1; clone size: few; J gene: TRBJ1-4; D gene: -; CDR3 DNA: TGCGCCAGCAGCCAAGACAGGGTGACTAATGAAAAACTGTTTTTT; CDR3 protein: CASSQDRVTNEKLFF
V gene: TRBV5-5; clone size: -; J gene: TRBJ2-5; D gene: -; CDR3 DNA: TGTGCCAGCAGCTTGGGGGGACACAGGGACGATCCTCGAGAGACCCAGTACTTC; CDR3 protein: CASSLGGHRDDPRETQYF
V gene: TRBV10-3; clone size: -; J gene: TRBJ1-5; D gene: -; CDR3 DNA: TGTGCCATCAGCGCCGGGACACCTGGTCAGCCCCAGCATTTT; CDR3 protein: CAISAGTPGQPQHF
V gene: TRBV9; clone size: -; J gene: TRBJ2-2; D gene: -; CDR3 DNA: TGTGCCAGCAGCGTAGCGGAGACCGGGGAGCTGTTTTTT; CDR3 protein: CASSVAETGELFF
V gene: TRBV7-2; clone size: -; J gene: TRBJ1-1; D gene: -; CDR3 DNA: TGTGCCAGCAGCTTTAATAGGGGCGGGTGGGGTACTGAAGCTTTCTTT; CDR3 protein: CASSFNRGGWGTEAFF
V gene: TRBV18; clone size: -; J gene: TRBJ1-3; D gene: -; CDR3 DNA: TGTGCCAGCTCCCCTACGACAGGCGTCTCTGGAAACACCATATATTTT; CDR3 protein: CASSPTTGVSGNTIYF
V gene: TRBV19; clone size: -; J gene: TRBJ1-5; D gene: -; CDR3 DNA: TGTGCCAGTAGTCAGGCAGATAGCAATCAGCCCCAGCATTTT; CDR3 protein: CASSQADSNQPQHF
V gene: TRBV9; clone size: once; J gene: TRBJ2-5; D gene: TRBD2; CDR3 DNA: TGTGCCAGCAGCCCTCGACTAGCCCAAGAGACCCAGTACTTC; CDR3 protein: CASSPRLAQETQYF
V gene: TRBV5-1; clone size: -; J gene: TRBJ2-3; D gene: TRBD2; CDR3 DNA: TGCGCCAGCAGCTTGGCGGGGGGGGCATCAGATACGCAGTATTTT; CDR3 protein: CASSLAGGASDTQYF
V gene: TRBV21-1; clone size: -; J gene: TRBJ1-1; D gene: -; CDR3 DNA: TGTGCCAGCACCGTCCAAAGCACTGAAGCTTTCTTT; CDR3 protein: CASTVQSTEAFF
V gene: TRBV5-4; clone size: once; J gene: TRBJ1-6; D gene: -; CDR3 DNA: TGTGCCAGCAGTAACAGGGCCGGGGATTCACCCCTCCACTTT; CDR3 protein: CASSNRAGDSPLHF
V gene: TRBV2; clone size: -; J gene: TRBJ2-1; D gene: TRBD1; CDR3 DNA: TGTGCCAGCAGCCCCCCGGGACAGGTCACCTACAATGAGCAGTTCTTC; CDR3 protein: CASSPPGQVTYNEQFF
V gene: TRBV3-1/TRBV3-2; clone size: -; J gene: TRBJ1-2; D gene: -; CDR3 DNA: TGTGCCAGCAACGGGGAGGGAAGGGTTAGCTATGGCTACACCTTC; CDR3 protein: CASNGEGRVSYGYTF
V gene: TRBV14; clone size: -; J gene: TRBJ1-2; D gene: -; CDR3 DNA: TGTGCCAGCAGCCAAGGCTCCAGGGATTATGGCTACACCTTC; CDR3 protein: CASSQGSRDYGYTF
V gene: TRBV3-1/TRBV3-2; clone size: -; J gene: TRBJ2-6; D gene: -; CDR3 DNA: TGTGCCAGCAGCCAAGATCTCTCTGGGGCCAACGTCCTGACTTTC; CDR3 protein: CASSQDLSGANVLTF
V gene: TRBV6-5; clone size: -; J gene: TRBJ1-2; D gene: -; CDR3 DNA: TGTGCCAGCAGTTACTCGGTAGGGAGGGACTATGGCTACACCTTC; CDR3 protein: CASSYSVGRDYGYTF
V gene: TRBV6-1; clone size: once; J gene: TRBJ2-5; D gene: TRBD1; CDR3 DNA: TGTGCCAGCAGTGAGGACAGGCTAGAGACCCAGTACTTC; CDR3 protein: CASSEDRLETQYF
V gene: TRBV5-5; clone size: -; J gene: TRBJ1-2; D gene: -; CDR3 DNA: TGTGCCAGCAGCTACGGGACGGTCGGGCATGGCTACACCTTC; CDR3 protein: CASSYGTVGHGYTF
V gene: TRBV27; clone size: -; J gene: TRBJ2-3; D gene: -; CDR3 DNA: TGTGCCAGCAGCAGAGGAGGCGCGCAGTATTTT; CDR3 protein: CASSRGGAQYF
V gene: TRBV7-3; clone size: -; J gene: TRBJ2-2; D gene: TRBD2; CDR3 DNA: TGTGCCAGCAGTTCCGAACTAGCGGGCACCGGGGAGCTGTTTTTT; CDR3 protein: CASSSELAGTGELFF
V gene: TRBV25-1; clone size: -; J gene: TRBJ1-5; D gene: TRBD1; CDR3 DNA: TGTGCCAGCAGTCAGACAGGGACAAATCAGCCCCAGCATTTT; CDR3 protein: CASSQTGTNQPQHF